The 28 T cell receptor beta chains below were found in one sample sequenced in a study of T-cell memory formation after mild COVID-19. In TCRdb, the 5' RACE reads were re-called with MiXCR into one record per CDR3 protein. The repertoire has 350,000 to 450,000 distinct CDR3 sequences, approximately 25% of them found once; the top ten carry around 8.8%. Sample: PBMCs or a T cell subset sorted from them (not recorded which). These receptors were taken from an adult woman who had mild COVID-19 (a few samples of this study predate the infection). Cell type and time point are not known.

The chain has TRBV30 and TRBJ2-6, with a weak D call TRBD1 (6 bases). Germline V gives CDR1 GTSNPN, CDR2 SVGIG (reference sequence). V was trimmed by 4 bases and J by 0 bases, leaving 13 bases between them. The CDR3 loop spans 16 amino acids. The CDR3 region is CAWTRRGFSGANVLTF. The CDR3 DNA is TGTGCCTGGACCCGTAGGGGGTTCTCTGGGGCCAACGTCCTGACTTTC.

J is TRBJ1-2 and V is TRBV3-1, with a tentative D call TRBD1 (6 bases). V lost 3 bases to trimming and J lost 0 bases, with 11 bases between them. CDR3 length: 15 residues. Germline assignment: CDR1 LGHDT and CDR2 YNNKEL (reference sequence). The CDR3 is CASSQGAEANYGYTF. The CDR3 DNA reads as TGTGCCAGCAGCCAGGGGGCCGAAGCTAACTATGGCTACACCTTC. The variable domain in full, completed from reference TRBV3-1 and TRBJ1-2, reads DTAVSQTPKYLVTQMGNDKSIKCEQNLGHDTMYWYKQDSKKFLKIMFSYNNKELIINETVPNRFSPKSPDKAHLNLHINSLELGDSAVYFCASSQGAEANYGYTFGSGTRLTVV.

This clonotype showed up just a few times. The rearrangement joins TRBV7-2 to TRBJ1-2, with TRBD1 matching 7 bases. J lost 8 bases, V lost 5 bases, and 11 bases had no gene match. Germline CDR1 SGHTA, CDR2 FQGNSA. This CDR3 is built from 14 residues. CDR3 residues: CASSARQGGGGYTF. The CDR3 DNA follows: TGTGCCAGCAGCGCCCGACAGGGCGGAGGAGGCTACACCTTC.

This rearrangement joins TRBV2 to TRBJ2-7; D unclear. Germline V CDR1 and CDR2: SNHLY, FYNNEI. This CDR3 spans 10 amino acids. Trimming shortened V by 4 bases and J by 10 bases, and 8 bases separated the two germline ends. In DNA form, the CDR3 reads TGTGCCAGCAGTGCAAATAGTCAGTACTTC. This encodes CASSANSQYF.

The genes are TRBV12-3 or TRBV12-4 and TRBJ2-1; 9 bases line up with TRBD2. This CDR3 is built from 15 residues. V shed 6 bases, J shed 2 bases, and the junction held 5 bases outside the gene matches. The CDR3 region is CASRYSGGPYNEQFF. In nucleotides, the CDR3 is TGTGCCAGCAGGTATAGCGGGGGACCCTACAATGAGCAGTTCTTC.

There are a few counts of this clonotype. This CDR3 reads CASSPSVAKNIQYF. As DNA, the CDR3 is TGTGCCAGCTCCCCGTCGGTGGCCAAAAACATTCAGTACTTC. The chain combines TRBV18 with TRBJ2-4; no clear D. CDR1 is KGHSH, CDR2 LQKENI, per germline. CDR3 length equals 14 residues. V was cut by 6 bases and J by 1 base, with 10 bases left in between.

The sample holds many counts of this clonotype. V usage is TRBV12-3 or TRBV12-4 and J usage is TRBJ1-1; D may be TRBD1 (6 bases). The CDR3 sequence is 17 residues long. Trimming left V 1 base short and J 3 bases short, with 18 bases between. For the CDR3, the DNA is TGTGCCAGCAGTTTAGAGATTATGAGAGGGGGATACACTGAAGCTTTCTTT. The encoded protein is CASSLEIMRGGYTEAFF.

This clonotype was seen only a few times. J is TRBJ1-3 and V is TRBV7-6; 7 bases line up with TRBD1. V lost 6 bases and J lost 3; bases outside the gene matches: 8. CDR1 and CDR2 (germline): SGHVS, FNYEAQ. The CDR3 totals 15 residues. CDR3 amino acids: CASSSTGVSGNTIYF. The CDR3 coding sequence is TGTGCCAGCAGTTCCACAGGGGTTAGTGGAAACACCATATATTTT.

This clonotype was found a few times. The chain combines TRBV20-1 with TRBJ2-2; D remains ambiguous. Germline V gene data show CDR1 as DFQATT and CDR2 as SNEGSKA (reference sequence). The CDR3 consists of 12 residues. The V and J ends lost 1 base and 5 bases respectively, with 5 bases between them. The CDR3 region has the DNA TGCAGTGCTAGAGTACCAACCGGGGAGCTGTTTTTT. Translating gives CSARVPTGELFF.

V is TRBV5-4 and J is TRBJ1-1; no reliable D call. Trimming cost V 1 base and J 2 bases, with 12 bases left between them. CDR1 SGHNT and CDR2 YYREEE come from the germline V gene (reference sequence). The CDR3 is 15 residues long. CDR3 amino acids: CASSLRRYGNTEAFF. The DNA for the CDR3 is TGTGCCAGCAGCTTGAGGCGATACGGTAACACTGAAGCTTTCTTT.

The CDR3 sequence is CASSPGQGGEQFF. The CDR3 DNA follows: TGTGCCAGCAGCCCCGGACAGGGTGGGGAGCAGTTCTTC. This chain connects TRBV11-3 to TRBJ2-1; 8 bases match TRBD1. V lost 5 bases and J lost 10; bases outside the gene matches: 7. The CDR3 is 13 amino acids. The V gene's germline CDR1 is SGHNT and CDR2 YENEEA.

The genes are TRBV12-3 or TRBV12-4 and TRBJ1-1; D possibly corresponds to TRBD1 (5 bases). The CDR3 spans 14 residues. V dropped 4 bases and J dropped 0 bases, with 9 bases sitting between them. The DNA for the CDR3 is TGTGCCAGCAGTTCGGGGGTGGTGAACACTGAAGCTTTCTTT. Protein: CASSSGVVNTEAFF.

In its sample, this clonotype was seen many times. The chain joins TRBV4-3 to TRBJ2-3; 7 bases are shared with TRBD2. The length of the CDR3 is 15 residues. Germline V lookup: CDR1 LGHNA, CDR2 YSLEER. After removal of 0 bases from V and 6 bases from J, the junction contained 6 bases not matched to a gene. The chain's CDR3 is CASSQDGVSGDTQYF. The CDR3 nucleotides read TGCGCCAGCAGCCAAGATGGTGTTAGCGGGGATACGCAGTATTTT.

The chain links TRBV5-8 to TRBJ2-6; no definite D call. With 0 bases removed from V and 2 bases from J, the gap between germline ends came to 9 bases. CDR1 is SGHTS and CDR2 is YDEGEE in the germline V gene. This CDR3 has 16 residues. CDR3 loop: CASSLGSPPGANVLTF. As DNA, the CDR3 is TGTGCCAGCAGCTTGGGTAGTCCCCCTGGGGCCAACGTCCTGACTTTC.

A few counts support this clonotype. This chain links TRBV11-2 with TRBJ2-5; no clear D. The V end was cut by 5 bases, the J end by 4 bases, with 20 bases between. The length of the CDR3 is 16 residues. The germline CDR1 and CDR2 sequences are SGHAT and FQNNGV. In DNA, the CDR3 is TGTGCCAGCAGCCTTAGAGGCGGCGAATGGGGAGAGACCCAGTACTTC. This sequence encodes CASSLRGGEWGETQYF.

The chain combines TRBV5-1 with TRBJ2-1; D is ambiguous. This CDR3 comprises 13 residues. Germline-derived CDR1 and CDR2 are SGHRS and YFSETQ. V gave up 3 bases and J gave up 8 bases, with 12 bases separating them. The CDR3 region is CASSSPRPDEQFF. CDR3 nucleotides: TGCGCCAGCAGCTCCCCCAGGCCCGATGAGCAGTTCTTC.

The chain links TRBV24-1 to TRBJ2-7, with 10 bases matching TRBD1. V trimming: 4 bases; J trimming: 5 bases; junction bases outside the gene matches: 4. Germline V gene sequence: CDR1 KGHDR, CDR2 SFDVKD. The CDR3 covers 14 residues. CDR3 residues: CATSESGTGDEQYF. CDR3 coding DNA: TGTGCCACCAGTGAGTCCGGGACAGGGGACGAGCAGTACTTC.

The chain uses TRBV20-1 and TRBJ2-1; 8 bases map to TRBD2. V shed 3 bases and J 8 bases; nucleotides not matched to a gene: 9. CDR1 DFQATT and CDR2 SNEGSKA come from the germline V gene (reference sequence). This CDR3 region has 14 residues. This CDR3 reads CSASLGRAIYEQFF. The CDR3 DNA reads TGCAGTGCTAGTCTCGGGAGGGCCATCTATGAGCAGTTCTTC.

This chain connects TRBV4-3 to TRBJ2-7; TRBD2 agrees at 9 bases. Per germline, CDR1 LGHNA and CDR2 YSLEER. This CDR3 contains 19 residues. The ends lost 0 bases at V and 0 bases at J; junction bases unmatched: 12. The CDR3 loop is CASSQDKVGTSRLSYEQYF. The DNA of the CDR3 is TGCGCCAGCAGCCAAGATAAAGTCGGGACTAGCCGTCTCTCCTACGAGCAGTACTTC.

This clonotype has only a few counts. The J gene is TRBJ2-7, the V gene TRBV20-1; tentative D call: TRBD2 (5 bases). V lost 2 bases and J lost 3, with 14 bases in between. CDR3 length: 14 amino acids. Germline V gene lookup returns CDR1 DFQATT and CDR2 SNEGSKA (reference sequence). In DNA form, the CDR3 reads TGCAGTGCTAGACCAGGAGGCAGGAGCTACGAGCAGTACTTC. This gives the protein CSARPGGRSYEQYF.

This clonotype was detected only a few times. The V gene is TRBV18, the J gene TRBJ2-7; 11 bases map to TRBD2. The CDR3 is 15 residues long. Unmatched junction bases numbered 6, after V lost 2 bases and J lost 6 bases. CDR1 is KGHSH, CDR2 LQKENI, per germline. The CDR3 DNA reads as TGTGCCAGCTCACCAGAGGCTAGCGGGAGGTCCGAGCAGTACTTC. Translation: CASSPEASGRSEQYF.

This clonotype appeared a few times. CDR3 nucleotides: TGTGCCAGCCTCGGTGGATCTAACTATGGCTACACCTTC. It specifies CASLGGSNYGYTF. The gene calls are TRBV16 and TRBJ1-2; unclear D gene. The CDR3 consists of 13 residues. Trimming removed 8 bases from V and 0 bases from J, with 10 bases in between. Per germline, CDR1 KGHSY and CDR2 FQNENV.

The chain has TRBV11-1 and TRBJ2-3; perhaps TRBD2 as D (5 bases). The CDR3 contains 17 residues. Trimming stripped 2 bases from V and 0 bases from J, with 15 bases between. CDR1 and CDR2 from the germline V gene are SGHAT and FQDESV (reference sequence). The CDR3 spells CASSLSRTGPSTDTQYF. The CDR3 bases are TGTGCCAGCAGCTTATCCCGGACTGGCCCTAGCACAGATACGCAGTATTTT.

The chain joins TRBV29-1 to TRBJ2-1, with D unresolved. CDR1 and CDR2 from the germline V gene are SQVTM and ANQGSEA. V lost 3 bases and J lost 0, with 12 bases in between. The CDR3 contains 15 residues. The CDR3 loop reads CSVDGPVSSYNEQFF. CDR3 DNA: TGCAGCGTTGATGGGCCAGTTAGCTCCTACAATGAGCAGTTCTTC.

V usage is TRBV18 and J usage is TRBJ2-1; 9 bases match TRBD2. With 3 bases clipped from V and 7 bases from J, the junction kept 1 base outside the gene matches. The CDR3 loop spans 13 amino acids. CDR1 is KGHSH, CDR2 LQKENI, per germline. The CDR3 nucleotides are TGTGCCAGCTCACCCCTAGCGGGGAATGAGCAGTTCTTC. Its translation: CASSPLAGNEQFF.

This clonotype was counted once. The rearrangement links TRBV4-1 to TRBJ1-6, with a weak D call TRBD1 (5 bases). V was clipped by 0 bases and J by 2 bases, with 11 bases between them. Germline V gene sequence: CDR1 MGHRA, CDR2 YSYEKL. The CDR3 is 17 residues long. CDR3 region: CASSQEVPGPYNSPLHF. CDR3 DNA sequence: TGCGCCAGCAGCCAAGAGGTTCCAGGGCCCTATAATTCACCCCTCCACTTT.

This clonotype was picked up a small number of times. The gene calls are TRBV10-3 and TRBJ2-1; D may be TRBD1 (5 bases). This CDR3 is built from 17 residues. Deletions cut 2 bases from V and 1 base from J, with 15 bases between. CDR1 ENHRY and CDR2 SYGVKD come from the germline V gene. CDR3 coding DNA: TGTGCCATCAGTGAGCCTTCAACAGGTCCTTCCTACAATGAGCAGTTCTTC. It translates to CAISEPSTGPSYNEQFF.

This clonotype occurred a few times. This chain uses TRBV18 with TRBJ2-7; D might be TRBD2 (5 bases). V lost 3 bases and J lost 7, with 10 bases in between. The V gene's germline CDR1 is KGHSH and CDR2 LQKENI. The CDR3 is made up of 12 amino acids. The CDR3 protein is CASSPSGWEQYF. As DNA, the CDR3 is TGTGCCAGCTCACCTTCGGGGTGGGAGCAGTACTTC.